A single sample gave rise to the 32 T cell receptor beta chains below, sequenced in a study of cytomegalovirus exposure and HLA in healthy donors (dated by TCRdb to 2017 to 2019). Library method: the immunoSEQ multiplex PCR assay. For the multiplex PCR, a mixture combining 60 forward primers for TCR Vbeta segments and 13 reverse primers for TCR Jbeta segments was used. Drawn from immuneACCESS, this table holds only the in-frame rearrangements with V and J called that TCRdb kept. Clones are partly lost; checked studies trace under half to an unresolved V gene and leave the rest unexplained. In all, the sample holds about 110,000 clones, and approximately 80% of those were seen once. The ten largest clonotypes hold over 0.2% of the sample. Sequencing was done on a sample of PBMCs. These receptors originate from a middle-aged man in good health and CMV-seronegative.

The chain combines TRBV12-5 with TRBJ2-1; TRBD1 agrees at 7 bases. The CDR3 is made up of 11 amino acids. From germline, CDR1 is LGHNT and CDR2 FRNRAP. V gave up 6 bases and J gave up 11 bases; unmatched junction bases: 4. The CDR3 is CASGGDSKQFF. The DNA for the CDR3 is TGTGCTAGTGGGGGGGACAGTAAGCAGTTCTTC.

The chain joins TRBV7-2 to TRBJ2-2, with TRBD2 identical over 14 bases. CDR1 SGHTA and CDR2 FQGNSA come from the germline V gene. The trim removed 3 bases at V and 7 bases at J, leaving 4 bases unmatched. The CDR3 totals 16 residues. CDR3 in amino acids: CASSFRLAGGHGELFF. CDR3 nucleotides: TGTGCCAGCAGCTTCCGACTAGCGGGGGGGCACGGGGAGCTGTTTTTT.

V is TRBV7-9 and J is TRBJ2-7; 7 nucleotides match TRBD2. The CDR3 sequence is 14 residues long. Trimming removed 5 bases from V and 2 bases from J; junction bases left unmatched: 6. Germline loops: CDR1 SEHNR, CDR2 FQNEAQ (reference sequence). The chain's CDR3 is CASSDSGAPYEQYF. The CDR3 DNA sequence: TGTGCCAGCAGCGACAGCGGGGCCCCCTACGAGCAGTACTTC.

The chain carries TRBV6-1 and TRBJ2-5; D might be TRBD1 (6 bases). Trimming pared 4 bases from V and 3 bases from J, leaving 27 bases between. The germline CDR1 and CDR2 sequences are MNHNS and SASEGT. This CDR3 contains 19 residues. The CDR3 sequence: CASSVLVRGAGAIEETQYF. The CDR3 DNA reads as TGTGCCAGCAGTGTCCTTGTCAGGGGAGCAGGGGCGATAGAAGAGACCCAGTACTTC.

The chain links TRBV29-1 to TRBJ2-7, with D tentatively TRBD2 (6 bases). V lost 3 bases and J 4 bases, leaving 16 bases between the germline ends. CDR3 length: 14 amino acids. The germline CDR1 and CDR2 sequences are SQVTM and ANQGSEA. In DNA, the CDR3 is TGCAGCGTTGACATCAGGACTAAAATTTACGAGCAGTACTTC. Translated, it gives CSVDIRTKIYEQYF.

This clone was counted a few times. The chain is built from TRBV11-3 and TRBJ1-3; TRBD1 matches 9 bases. The junction had 4 bases not matched to a gene; V was cut back by 4 bases and J by 3 bases. This CDR3 is built from 15 residues. Germline values: CDR1 SGHNT, CDR2 YENEEA. CDR3 in amino acids: CASSSTGGFGNTIYF. The CDR3 DNA follows: TGTGCCAGCAGCTCGACAGGGGGTTTTGGAAACACCATATATTTT.

The V gene is TRBV28, the J gene TRBJ2-7; TRBD2 matches 11 bases. Trimming took 7 bases from V and 7 from J; bases not matched to a gene: 6. The CDR3 loop spans 13 amino acids. Germline CDR1 and CDR2: MDHEN and SYDVKM. CDR3 DNA sequence: TGTGCCAGCACAACTAGCGGGAGCAGAGAGCAGTACTTC. This sequence encodes CASTTSGSREQYF.

The rearrangement joins TRBV19 to TRBJ1-1, with TRBD1 identical over 7 bases. The trim removed 4 bases at V and 6 bases at J, leaving 5 bases unmatched. CDR1 LNHDA and CDR2 SQIVND come from the germline V gene (reference sequence). The CDR3 is 13 residues long. CDR3: CASSKTGDPEAFF. CDR3 bases: TGTGCCAGTAGTAAAACAGGGGACCCTGAAGCTTTCTTT. Looking up the rest from reference TRBV19 and TRBJ1-1 gives the full variable domain: DGGITQSPKYLFRKEGQNVTLSCEQNLNHDAMYWYRQDPGQGLRLIYYSQIVNDFQKGDIAEGYSVSREKKESFPLTVTSAQKNPTAFYLCASSKTGDPEAFFGQGTRLTVV.

The V gene is TRBV25-1, the J gene TRBJ1-1; the D gene is possibly TRBD1 (5 bases). V gave up 1 base and J gave up 0 bases, with 9 bases separating them. CDR1 is MGHDK and CDR2 is SYGVNS in the germline V gene. CDR3 length equals 15 residues. CDR3 in amino acids: CASSELGAVNTEAFF. In DNA form, the CDR3 reads TGTGCCAGCAGTGAATTAGGGGCGGTGAACACTGAAGCTTTCTTT. The full variable domain, rest sourced from reference TRBV25-1 and TRBJ1-1, is EADIYQTPRYLVIGTGKKITLECSQTMGHDKMYWYQQDPGMELHLIHYSYGVNSTEKGDLSSESTVSRIRTEHFPLTLESARPSHTSQYLCASSELGAVNTEAFFGQGTRLTVV.

This sequence joins TRBV4-2 and TRBJ2-5; 7 nucleotides match TRBD2. The CDR3 loop spans 17 amino acids. Germline V lookup: CDR1 LGHNA, CDR2 YNFKEQ. With V trimmed by 0 bases and J by 1 base, 8 bases remained unmatched. The CDR3 coding sequence is TGTGCCAGCAGCCAAGATCCCAGCGGGGCTGCCCAAGAGACCCAGTACTTC. It yields the protein CASSQDPSGAAQETQYF.

This clone was recorded only once. V usage is TRBV27 and J usage is TRBJ2-7; D is possibly TRBD2 (6 bases). Trimming took off 7 bases at V and 5 bases at J, with 15 bases between the two ends. The CDR3 totals 13 residues. Germline V gives CDR1 MNHEY, CDR2 SMNVEV (reference sequence). In DNA, the CDR3 is TGTGCCAGCACTCCGCGGGGCCTCAACGAGCAGTACTTC. It codes for CASTPRGLNEQYF.

The chain recombines TRBV7-3 with TRBJ2-1, with TRBD1 matching 7 bases. The junction had 5 bases not matched to a gene; V was cut back by 3 bases and J by 9 bases. The V gene's germline CDR1 is SGHTA and CDR2 FQGTGA. The CDR3 totals 13 residues. CDR3 in amino acids: CASSLGQLREQFF. CDR3 coding DNA: TGTGCCAGCAGCTTGGGACAGTTGCGTGAGCAGTTCTTC.

The J gene is TRBJ2-5, the V gene TRBV4-3; 8 nucleotides line up with TRBD2. There are 17 residues in the CDR3. The germline V gene has CDR1 LGHNA and CDR2 YSLEER. J lost 6 bases, V lost 0 bases, and 12 bases had no gene match. The CDR3 nucleotides read TGCGCCAGCAGCCAAGAGTTGATTGGACTAGCTAAAAAGACCCAGTACTTC. The encoded protein is CASSQELIGLAKKTQYF.

This chain joins TRBV28 and TRBJ1-2, with 8 bases that match TRBD1. The germline V gene encodes CDR1 MDHEN and CDR2 SYDVKM. The CDR3 sequence is 17 residues long. The V segment lost 8 bases and the J segment 1 base; nucleotides outside the gene matches: 15. The DNA for the CDR3 is TGTGCCAGCGTCCCAGGACAGGGTAGGGGTGGTAACTATGGCTACACCTTC. This sequence encodes CASVPGQGRGGNYGYTF.

This clone occurred once. The chain employs TRBV7-9 and TRBJ2-7, with 10 positions matching TRBD1. Germline CDR1 SEHNR, CDR2 FQNEAQ (reference sequence). CDR3 length: 14 amino acids. Losses at the gene ends were 3 bases for V and 6 bases for J; bases not matched to a gene: 5. The DNA of the CDR3 is TGTGCCAGCAGCTTCCGGGACAGGGGAAGCGAGCAGTACTTC. Protein: CASSFRDRGSEQYF.

This clone occurred a few times. The chain couples TRBV5-8 to TRBJ1-1; D remains ambiguous. Trimming shortened V by 4 bases and J by 3 bases, and 16 bases separated the two germline ends. The CDR3 totals 15 residues. Germline CDR1 SGHTS, CDR2 YDEGEE. The CDR3 is CASSRRRVSYTEAFF. In DNA, the CDR3 is TGTGCCAGCAGCCGTCGGAGGGTATCGTACACTGAAGCTTTCTTT.

The V and J genes are TRBV14 and TRBJ1-1; possible D gene TRBD1, 5 bases. The V and J ends lost 4 bases and 3 bases respectively, with 12 bases between them. Germline V gene sequence: CDR1 SGHDN, CDR2 FVKESK. CDR3 size: 14 residues. CDR3 coding DNA: TGTGCCAGCAGCCTAACACAGGATTACACTGAAGCTTTCTTT. This sequence encodes CASSLTQDYTEAFF.

The chain has TRBV9 and TRBJ2-7; weak D call: TRBD1 (6 bases). This CDR3 is built from 15 residues. V dropped 4 bases and J dropped 2 bases, with 16 bases sitting between them. Germline lookup yields CDR1 SGDLS and CDR2 YYNGEE. The CDR3: CASSPGVGYTYEQYF. The CDR3 bases are TGTGCCAGCAGCCCAGGGGTGGGTTACACCTACGAGCAGTACTTC.

V usage is TRBV5-1 and J usage is TRBJ2-7, with D possibly TRBD1 on 7 matching bases. The CDR3 covers 14 residues. With 6 bases removed from V and 0 bases from J, the gap between germline ends came to 13 bases. Germline CDR1 SGHRS, CDR2 YFSETQ. The CDR3 region has the DNA TGCGCCAGCACCAGGGGGGAGAGCTCCTACGAGCAGTACTTC. This gives the protein CASTRGESSYEQYF.

The J gene is TRBJ1-1, the V gene TRBV6-5; D is ambiguous. The V and J ends lost 6 bases and 11 bases respectively, with 16 bases between them. Germline-derived CDR1 and CDR2 are MNHEY and SVGAGI. The CDR3 length is 12 residues. The CDR3 region has the DNA TGTGCCAGCAGACAGTCGGGCGGGAACGCTTTCTTT. Its protein is CASRQSGGNAFF.

As concerns this clone: This sample also contains other DNA sequences that code for the same CDR3. Written as DNA, the CDR3 is TGTGCCAGCTCACCCTCCAGCTACGAGCAGTACTTC. It translates to CASSPSSYEQYF. This chain joins TRBV18 and TRBJ2-7; D ambiguous. The CDR3 totals 12 residues. Germline V gene sequence: CDR1 KGHSH, CDR2 LQKENI. Trimming cost V 3 bases and J 3 bases, with 6 bases left between them. Full variable domain (missing parts from reference TRBV18 and TRBJ2-7): NAGVMQNPRHLVRRRGQEARLRCSPMKGHSHVYWYRQLPEEGLKFMVYLQKENIIDESGMPKERFSAEFPKEGPSILRIQQVVRGDSAAYFCASSPSSYEQYFGPGTRLTVT.

V and J are TRBV5-1 and TRBJ2-1; 7 nucleotides agree with TRBD2. The CDR3 runs 14 residues. CDR1 is SGHRS and CDR2 is YFSETQ in the germline V gene. Germline trimming cut 3 bases from V and 7 bases from J; bases unmatched to any gene: 7. The CDR3 DNA follows: TGCGCCAGCAGCTCTGTCCAGGGAGGGAATGAGCAGTTCTTC. Protein: CASSSVQGGNEQFF.

For the CDR3, the DNA is TGTGCCAGCAGCTTAGCGTCCACTAGCCTGGCCTCCTACAATGAGCAGTTCTTC. Protein sequence: CASSLASTSLASYNEQFF. This chain links TRBV7-9 with TRBJ2-1; D perhaps matches TRBD2 (6 bases). Germline lookup yields CDR1 SEHNR and CDR2 FQNEAQ (reference sequence). This CDR3 spans 18 amino acids. V was clipped by 0 bases and J by 0 bases, with 15 bases between them.

The chain is built from TRBV28 and TRBJ1-2; D remains ambiguous. Per the germline V gene, CDR1 is MDHEN and CDR2 is SYDVKM. CDR3 size: 13 residues. V was pared by 3 bases and J by 4 bases, with 9 bases between. The DNA for the CDR3 is TGTGCCAGCAGTTTCTCGGCGGCCTATGGCTACACCTTC. This gives the protein CASSFSAAYGYTF.

The chain recombines TRBV7-6 with TRBJ2-5, with 15 bases lining up with TRBD2. The trim removed 5 bases at V and 4 bases at J, leaving 2 bases unmatched. The germline CDR1 and CDR2 sequences are SGHVS and FNYEAQ. The CDR3 length is 15 residues. Here the CDR3 DNA reads TGTGCCAGCAGCCCGGGACTAGCGGGGGGAGAGACCCAGTACTTC. Its protein product is CASSPGLAGGETQYF.

The chain combines TRBV27 with TRBJ2-1; 7 bases fit TRBD2. The CDR3 covers 16 residues. Germline CDR1 is MNHEY and CDR2 is SMNVEV (reference sequence). The junction had 10 bases not matched to a gene; V was cut back by 7 bases and J by 1 base. The CDR3 coding sequence is TGTGCCAGCACCGAGTGGAGGGAGGGATCCTACAATGAGCAGTTCTTC. It specifies CASTEWREGSYNEQFF.

The chain is built from TRBV28 and TRBJ1-2; D not certain. Trimming stripped 5 bases from V and 7 bases from J, with 5 bases between. Germline loops: CDR1 MDHEN, CDR2 SYDVKM. The CDR3 totals 10 residues. The CDR3 loop is CASSHSGYTF. The CDR3 DNA follows: TGTGCCAGCAGTCACAGTGGCTACACCTTC.

The chain joins TRBV19 to TRBJ2-1, with D perhaps TRBD1 (5 bases). In germline, CDR1 is LNHDA, CDR2 SQIVND (reference sequence). This CDR3 comprises 15 residues. The V gene lost 5 bases and the J gene lost 7 bases, with 18 bases spanning the gap. The CDR3 spells CASSFAPSQGNEQFF. CDR3 in DNA: TGTGCCAGTAGTTTTGCCCCTAGTCAGGGTAATGAGCAGTTCTTC.

As for this clone: Other nucleotide sequences from this sample produce the same CDR3. In nucleotides, the CDR3 is TGTGCCAGCAGCTTCGGGGCGGGGGGCAGCACAGATACGCAGTATTTT. Translation gives CASSFGAGGSTDTQYF. V gene TRBV7-2 combines with J gene TRBJ2-3, with 8 bases lining up with TRBD2. CDR3 length equals 16 residues. Germline CDR1 and CDR2: SGHTA and FQGNSA. Germline trimming cut 3 bases from V and 0 bases from J; bases unmatched to any gene: 5.

The chain links TRBV15 to TRBJ2-5; D perhaps matches TRBD2 (5 bases). This CDR3 is 13 amino acids long. Germline V lookup: CDR1 LNHNV, CDR2 YYDKDF (reference sequence). Trimming took off 8 bases at V and 7 bases at J, with 17 bases between the two ends. CDR3 protein: CATDDVGEGTQYF. CDR3 nucleotide sequence: TGTGCCACCGACGACGTTGGAGAGGGGACCCAGTACTTC. Full variable domain (outside the CDR3, taken from reference TRBV15 and TRBJ2-5): DAMVIQNPRYQVTQFGKPVTLSCSQTLNHNVMYWYQQKSSQAPKLLFHYYDKDFNNEADTPDNFQSRRPNTSFCFLDIRSPGLGDTAMYLCATDDVGEGTQYFGPGTRLLVL.

The rearrangement uses TRBV7-3 and TRBJ2-7; 11 bases are shared with TRBD2. J was trimmed by 7 bases and V by 5 bases; bases with no gene match: 4. Germline-derived CDR1 and CDR2 are SGHTA and FQGTGA. CDR3 size: 13 residues. CDR3 protein: CASSLLAGGEQYF. DNA of the CDR3: TGTGCCAGCAGCCTATTAGCGGGAGGGGAGCAGTACTTC.

This chain connects TRBV7-9 to TRBJ2-3, with D perhaps matching TRBD2 (6 bases). The CDR3 runs to 15 residues. Looked up from germline, CDR1 is SEHNR and CDR2 is FQNEAQ (reference sequence). Between the trimmed V and J ends, which lost 2 bases and 2 bases, there was a span of 11 bases. The CDR3 protein is CASSLSASVTDTQYF. The CDR3 DNA reads TGTGCCAGCAGCTTATCGGCTAGCGTCACAGATACGCAGTATTTT.